This TCR beta chain came from a study of molecular identifiers for immune sequencing clone quantification. The study, taken as a whole, reports: Clonotypes surpassing 20 RNA copies contained over 98% of effector molecules, versus under 1% in naive cells.

Each CDR3 protein gets one entry after TCRdb re-called the PCR reads with MiXCR. The sample has 90,000 or so distinct CDR3 sequences, approximately 22% seen once. Source material for naive CD8 libraries was roughly 18,000 to 1,000,000 sorted cells, with 10%, 30% or 50% RNA. Isolation of naive CD8 T cells was achieved by sorting on a CD8+CD4-CCR7+CD45RA+ phenotype. Notes on this clonotype: The target antigen is unknown.

The sequenced sample consisted of naive CD8+ T cells from blood, with Jurkat cell RNA spiked in. Noted subset: FACS-sorted CD8+CD4-CCR7+CD45RA+ naive T cells. This TCR came from a human donor in good health. Some libraries in this study had Jurkat cell RNA spiked in.

CDR3: CSARGVRYEQYF. The DNA of the CDR3 is TGCAGTGCTAGAGGTGTCAGGTACGAGCAGTACTTC. The chain is built from TRBV20-1 and TRBJ2-7; D not resolved. This CDR3 spans 12 amino acids. V gave up 1 base and J gave up 4 bases, with 8 bases separating them. Germline CDR1 is DFQATT and CDR2 is SNEGSKA (reference sequence).